The next 18 T cell receptor beta chains were all read from a single sample in a study of blood T cell repertoires in COVID-19. Repertoires were generated with immunoSEQ multiplex PCR, while TCRdb's copy carries only in-frame clones and drops some. The table lists around 200,000 clones, 84% of them singletons, with over 13% in the top ten. Material for sequencing was peripheral blood. The receptors here all came from a man aged 25-40 years with active or convalescent COVID-19.

In its sample, this clone was seen once. The chain couples TRBV19 to TRBJ1-2; 7 bases fit TRBD1. The CDR3 spans 15 residues. Trimming at V came to 5 bases and at J to 4 bases, leaving 10 bases not matched to a gene. Germline CDR1 and CDR2: LNHDA and SQIVND (reference sequence). CDR3 amino acids: CASSVWRDRSYGYTF. The CDR3 region has the DNA TGTGCCAGTAGTGTGTGGCGGGACAGAAGCTATGGCTACACCTTC.

The chain combines TRBV3-1 (or the pseudogene TRBV3-2) with TRBJ2-5; tentatively, D is TRBD2 (7 bases). Germline V gene lookup returns CDR1 LGHDT and CDR2 YNNKEL (reference sequence). V was pared by 4 bases and J by 4 bases, with 13 bases between. This CDR3 contains 14 residues. The CDR3 sequence: CASSPRGGRETQYF. The CDR3 DNA reads as TGTGCCAGCAGCCCGAGGGGGGGCAGAGAGACCCAGTACTTC.

The chain's CDR3 is CASSAHPGLAGGAPDTQYF. Here the CDR3 DNA reads TGTGCCAGCAGTGCGCACCCGGGACTAGCGGGGGGTGCCCCAGATACGCAGTATTTT. This sequence joins TRBV6-2 or TRBV6-3 and TRBJ2-3; TRBD2 matches 15 bases. V was pared by 5 bases and J by 4 bases, with 13 bases of the junction left unmatched. The germline gives CDR1 MNHEY, CDR2 SVGEGT. This CDR3 region has 19 residues.

This chain links TRBV6-1 with TRBJ2-2, with 11 bases matching TRBD1. The germline V gene encodes CDR1 MNHNS and CDR2 SASEGT. J was trimmed by 4 bases and V by 2 bases; bases with no gene match: 3. The CDR3 has 16 residues. The CDR3 region is CASSERDRGSTGELFF. DNA for the CDR3: TGTGCCAGCAGTGAAAGGGACAGGGGGAGCACCGGGGAGCTGTTTTTT.

This chain links TRBV28 with TRBJ1-5; maybe TRBD1 (6 bases). CDR1 is MDHEN and CDR2 is SYDVKM in the germline V gene. The CDR3 runs 14 residues. The V end was cut by 6 bases, the J end by 4 bases, with 13 bases between. The CDR3: CASRPGQTNQPQHF. The CDR3 nucleotides read TGTGCCAGCAGGCCTGGACAGACAAATCAGCCCCAGCATTTT.

The chain links TRBV9 to TRBJ1-3; D uncertain. The germline V gene has CDR1 SGDLS and CDR2 YYNGEE. The CDR3 covers 17 residues. Deletions cut 0 bases from V and 0 bases from J, with 13 bases between. CDR3 in amino acids: CASSVDEDPGSGNTIYF. The CDR3, as DNA: TGTGCCAGCAGCGTAGACGAGGATCCCGGCTCTGGAAACACCATATATTTT.

The rearrangement joins TRBV27 to TRBJ2-1, with TRBD1 matching 10 bases. The CDR3 has 16 residues. Germline loops: CDR1 MNHEY, CDR2 SMNVEV (reference sequence). Trimming at V came to 5 bases and at J to 0 bases, leaving 4 bases not matched to a gene. CDR3 sequence (DNA): TGTGCCAGCAGTCGCCGACAGGGGGCCTCCTACAATGAGCAGTTCTTC. Translation gives CASSRRQGASYNEQFF.

The V and J genes are TRBV29-1 and TRBJ2-5; 8 nucleotides agree with TRBD1. The CDR3 runs 13 residues. In germline, CDR1 is SQVTM, CDR2 ANQGSEA. Trimming cost V 7 bases and J 5 bases; bases outside gene matches: 9. The CDR3, as DNA: TGCAGCGGAATTTCAGGGGGCGTGGAGACCCAGTACTTC. Its translation: CSGISGGVETQYF.

The chain carries TRBV6-5 and TRBJ1-4; 7 bases are shared with TRBD1. The germline CDR1 and CDR2 sequences are MNHEY and SVGAGI. V was clipped by 2 bases and J by 5 bases; unmatched bases: 5. The CDR3 is 15 amino acids. The CDR3, as DNA: TGTGCCAGCAGTTACGCCGGGACAGAGAATGAAAAACTGTTTTTT. This encodes CASSYAGTENEKLFF.

This clone has just a few counts. The rearrangement joins TRBV6-6 to TRBJ1-2, with 7 bases lining up with TRBD1. There are 14 residues in the CDR3. Germline assignment: CDR1 MNHNY and CDR2 SVGAGI (reference sequence). V lost 7 bases to trimming and J lost 4 bases; unmatched junction nucleotides: 9. CDR3 amino acids: CASNRRQGGYGYTF. Here the CDR3 DNA reads TGTGCCAGCAATCGTCGACAGGGAGGCTATGGCTACACCTTC.

The CDR3: CASSYSTPGTSMEADTQYF. For the CDR3, the DNA is TGTGCCAGCAGTTACTCTACACCCGGGACTAGTATGGAAGCAGATACGCAGTATTTT. This sequence joins TRBV6-2 or TRBV6-3 and TRBJ2-3; TRBD2 aligns across 8 bases. Losses at the gene ends were 0 bases for V and 4 bases for J; bases not matched to a gene: 15. This CDR3 is built from 19 residues. Germline V gene data show CDR1 as MNHEY and CDR2 as SVGEGT.

V gene TRBV11-2 combines with J gene TRBJ1-4, with D tentatively TRBD1 (6 bases). The V gene lost 3 bases and the J gene lost 4 bases, with 12 bases spanning the gap. Germline CDR1 SGHAT, CDR2 FQNNGV. The CDR3 length is 15 residues. The CDR3 region is CASSFLGADNEKLFF. As DNA, the CDR3 is TGTGCCAGCAGCTTTTTGGGGGCCGATAATGAAAAACTGTTTTTT. The full variable domain, rest sourced from reference TRBV11-2 and TRBJ1-4, is EAGVAQSPRYKIIEKRQSVAFWCNPISGHATLYWYQQILGQGPKLLIQFQNNGVVDDSQLPKDRFSAERLKGVDSTLKIQPAKLEDSAVYLCASSFLGADNEKLFFGSGTQLSVL.

The chain has TRBV7-6 and TRBJ1-4, with 12 bases matching TRBD1. Germline V gene sequence: CDR1 SGHVS, CDR2 FNYEAQ. With 1 base clipped from V and 3 bases from J, the junction kept 9 bases outside the gene matches. The CDR3 covers 19 residues. CDR3 amino acids: CASSLGIPGQGASNEKLFF. The CDR3 DNA is TGTGCCAGCAGCTTAGGCATACCGGGACAGGGGGCCTCTAATGAAAAACTGTTTTTT.

This clone was found a few times. The CDR3 region is CASSYSSLLEGNTIYF. CDR3 DNA: TGTGCCAGCAGTTACTCGAGTCTCCTGGAGGGCAACACCATATATTTT. The J gene is TRBJ1-3, the V gene TRBV6-5; D unclear. CDR3 length: 16 amino acids. CDR1 and CDR2 from the germline V gene are MNHEY and SVGAGI. V was pared by 0 bases and J by 7 bases, with 16 bases between.

V usage is TRBV13 and J usage is TRBJ2-3; TRBD1 matches 10 bases. V was pared by 5 bases and J by 3 bases, with 5 bases of the junction left unmatched. The CDR3 extends over 15 amino acids. Germline V gene data show CDR1 as PRHDT and CDR2 as FYEKMQ (reference sequence). CDR3 DNA sequence: TGTGCCAGCAGCCCTGAGGGACAGGGGACAGATACGCAGTATTTT. This sequence encodes CASSPEGQGTDTQYF.

The CDR3 protein is CASTTGTEAFF. For the CDR3, the DNA is TGTGCCAGCACAACGGGCACTGAAGCTTTCTTT. This chain links TRBV28 with TRBJ1-1; no reliable D call. This CDR3 is built from 11 residues. V lost 7 bases to trimming and J lost 4 bases, with 7 bases between them. Germline CDR1 MDHEN, CDR2 SYDVKM.

This clone was counted a single time. DNA of the CDR3: TGTGCCAGCAGCGGTGGCCCCCGGGGACACCTAAACCAAGAGACCCAGTACTTC. It yields the protein CASSGGPRGHLNQETQYF. The rearrangement joins TRBV9 to TRBJ2-5; a weak D match, TRBD1 (6 bases). Germline-derived CDR1 and CDR2 are SGDLS and YYNGEE. Trimming left V 3 bases short and J 0 bases short, with 21 bases between. This CDR3 spans 18 amino acids.

Written as DNA, the CDR3 is TGTGCCAGCAGCGTAGGACAGGGTATCAATGAGCAGTTCTTC. Translating it yields CASSVGQGINEQFF. The genes are TRBV9 and TRBJ2-1; 7 bases align to TRBD1. There are 14 residues in the CDR3. The germline V gene has CDR1 SGDLS and CDR2 YYNGEE. The junction had 3 bases not matched to a gene; V was cut back by 0 bases and J by 6 bases.